The entry that follows covers one TCR beta chain sequence. Germline lookup yields CDR1 SGDLS and CDR2 YYNGEE. CDR3 length: 17 amino acids. V was clipped by 1 base and J by 1 base, with 16 bases between them. Authors' methods: Reference gene primer amplification in the assay estimated nucleated cell counts. Repertoires were generated with immunoSEQ multiplex PCR, while TCRdb's copy carries only in-frame clones and drops some. That table is the source of V, J and clone size, and D and trimming were worked out from the DNA. The sample yields more than 250,000 clones, roughly 88% seen once. The data belong to a study of blood T cell repertoires in COVID-19. About the study: Acute and convalescent COVID-19 specimens originated in the United States, Italy and Spain. PBMCs, B-cell-depleted T cells, or T cells were the source of the cDNA or gDNA that made up the material.

This receptor was taken from a woman aged 45-59 years with acute or convalescent COVID-19. This chain uses TRBV9 with TRBJ2-3; the D gene is possibly TRBD1 (5 bases). What was sequenced was peripheral blood. The CDR3 is CASSVSATAARTDTQYF. The CDR3 DNA reads TGTGCCAGCAGCGTATCAGCGACAGCCGCCCGCACAGATACGCAGTATTTT.